This TCR beta chain was identified in a study of Ad26.COV2.S vaccination and SARS-CoV-2 variants. The treatment was: about 20 received Ad26.COV2.S at low or high dose, single or two shots; roughly five received placebo; per-sample allocation not given. Sample collection was performed on day 63 after the first vaccine or placebo injection. Participants' vaccine, an Ad26 vector, delivered Wuhan-strain SARS-CoV-2 spike. This CDR3 is 14 amino acids long. V trimming: 5 bases; J trimming: 5 bases; junction bases outside the gene matches: 6. CDR1 and CDR2 from the germline V gene are LNHDA and SQIVND (reference sequence). The method was immunoSEQ multiplex PCR; TCRdb's version includes in-frame clones alone and lacks a portion of them. This sample yields hundreds of thousands of clones, of which around 92% are seen a single time; about 1.5% belongs to the top ten.

The V and J genes are TRBV19 and TRBJ2-5, with 9 bases fitting TRBD2. This TCR derives from a person aged 18-65 years who received the Ad26.COV2.S COVID-19 vaccine or a placebo. Sample: peripheral blood, taken in a trial of Ad26.COV2.S vaccine versus placebo. CDR3 amino acids: CASSLPGLAETQYF. The CDR3 DNA reads TGTGCCAGTAGTCTTCCCGGACTAGCGGAGACCCAGTACTTC.